This T cell receptor (beta chain) was found in a study of T cell repertoires in cytomegalovirus infection. TCRdb reanalysed the reads using MiXCR and keeps one entry per CDR3 protein. This sample has 400,000 or so distinct CDR3 sequences, with 15% to 20% found just once. From germline, CDR1 is MNHNY and CDR2 SVGAGI (reference sequence). The CDR3 spans 15 residues. Trimming removed 7 bases at V and 2 bases at J, with 16 bases between. Material for sequencing was PBMCs. This clonotype was sampled from a human donor in good health (CMV status not recorded). Some clones in this sample may be carry-over from other donors' samples. The chain combines TRBV6-6 with TRBJ2-3; the D gene is possibly TRBD2 (6 bases). The CDR3 DNA sequence: TGTGCCAGCAATCGAGTCAGCGGGCCCACAGATACGCAGTATTTT. It translates to CASNRVSGPTDTQYF.